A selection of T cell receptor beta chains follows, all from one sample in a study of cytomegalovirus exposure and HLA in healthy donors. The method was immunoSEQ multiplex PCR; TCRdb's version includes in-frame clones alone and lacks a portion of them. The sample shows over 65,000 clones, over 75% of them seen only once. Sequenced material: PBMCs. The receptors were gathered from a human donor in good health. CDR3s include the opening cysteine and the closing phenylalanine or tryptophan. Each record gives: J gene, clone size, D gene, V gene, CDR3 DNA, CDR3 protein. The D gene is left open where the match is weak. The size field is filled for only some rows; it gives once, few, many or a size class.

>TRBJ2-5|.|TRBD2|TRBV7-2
TGTGCCAGCAGCTTAGCTAGCGGGGGGGCAGGCGGGGAGACCCAGTACTTC
CASSLASGGAGGETQYF
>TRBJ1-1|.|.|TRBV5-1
TGCGCCAGCAGCCCGTACTCTGTTACGAACCCTGAAGCTTTCTTT
CASSPYSVTNPEAFF
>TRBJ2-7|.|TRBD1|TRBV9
TGTGCCAGTAGCGCCGGGTCGACAGGGGGCTTTTACGAGCAGTACTTC
CASSAGSTGGFYEQYF
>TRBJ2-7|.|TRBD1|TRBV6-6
TGTGCCAGCAAATCAGGGGGCAGGCAGTACTTC
CASKSGGRQYF
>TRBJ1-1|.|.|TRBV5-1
TGCGCCAGCAGCTTGGCCCCGGGCACTGAAGCTTTCTTT
CASSLAPGTEAFF
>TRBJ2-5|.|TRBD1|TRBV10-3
TGTGCCATCGGGGGACAGGGGTCGGAGACCCAGTACTTC
CAIGGQGSETQYF
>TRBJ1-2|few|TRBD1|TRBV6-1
TGTGCCAGCAGTGAAGCGAGAGACAGGGACTATGGCTACACCTTC
CASSEARDRDYGYTF
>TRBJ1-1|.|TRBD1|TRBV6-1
TGTGCCAGCAGCGCTCAAGGGGGCGCCGACACTGAAGCTTTCTTT
CASSAQGGADTEAFF
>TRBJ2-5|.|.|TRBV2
TGTGCCAGCAGTGGCAGGTACCAAGAGACCCAGTACTTC
CASSGRYQETQYF
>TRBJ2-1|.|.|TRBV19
TGTGCCAGTAAATCCGGGGGACAGCAATTTCAGTTCTTC
CASKSGGQQFQFF
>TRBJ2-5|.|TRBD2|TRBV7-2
TGTGCCAGCAGCTTAAGAACTAGCGGGGGCCAGACCCAGTACTTC
CASSLRTSGGQTQYF
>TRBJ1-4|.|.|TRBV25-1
TGTGCCAGCAGTGAATATGGGCGGGGCAGGTCTGAAAAACTGTTTTTT
CASSEYGRGRSEKLFF